These T cell receptor beta chains were read from a single sample in a study of blood T cell repertoires in COVID-19. Assay used: immunoSEQ multiplex PCR; TCRdb lists only in-frame clones, some missing. The sample has hundreds of thousands of clones; about 85% are singletons. Sequencing used PBMCs or T cells enriched from blood (not recorded which). These receptors originate from a woman aged 18-30 years with acute COVID-19. Each CDR3 is given without its conserved first and last residue. Fields, in order: V gene, D gene, clone size, CDR3 protein. D genes are given only for firm matches. Size is omitted from some rows. Given values are once, few, many or a class for expanded clones.

>TRBV7-9|TRBD1|NA
ASSLGDRVNNSPLH
>TRBV6-4|NA|few
ASSPGESGADTQY
>TRBV5-6|NA|NA
ASSSGVNGFTEQF
>TRBV9|NA|once
ASSTTRGYGELF
>TRBV2|TRBD1|once
ASRGTGAGNTIY
>TRBV7-9|NA|NA
ASSLDSQPQH
>TRBV6-4|TRBD2|NA
ASTRTSGGPNTGELF
>TRBV7-2|TRBD2|NA
ASSPSSGVAYEQY
>TRBV9|TRBD1|NA
ASSARGTATGADTQY
>TRBV2|TRBD1|NA
AREGQVNTEAF
>TRBV9|NA|NA
ASSARGGNNQPQH
>TRBV4-3|NA|NA
ASSQATGSYEQY
>TRBV18|NA|NA
ASSSLKYSYEQY
>TRBV19|TRBD1|NA
ASGKTGPHYEQY